The 27 T cell receptor beta chains listed next were all sequenced from one sample in a study of shared clonotypes between healthy human individuals. Here immunoSEQ multiplex PCR was the method, and the copy in TCRdb shows in-frame clones only, minus some. Among 2 million to 2.5 million clones listed, about 92% were seen once. The source material was naive CD4+ T cells from PBMCs. Subset meaning: CD45RA+ positively selected. Every receptor here comes from a man aged 18 to 30 in good health. Some clones in this sample may be carry-over from other donors' samples.

The chain couples TRBV28 to TRBJ1-5; the D gene is possibly TRBD1 (6 bases). V lost 2 bases to trimming and J lost 6 bases, with 17 bases between them. Germline V gene sequence: CDR1 MDHEN, CDR2 SYDVKM. The CDR3 has 16 amino acids. CDR3 nucleotide sequence: TGTGCCAGCAGTTTACTCCTCCGAGCCAGGGGTCAGCCCCAGCATTTT. This codes for CASSLLLRARGQPQHF.

The V call is TRBV2, the J call TRBJ1-2, with TRBD1 matching 7 bases. This CDR3 is built from 13 residues. V was pared by 6 bases and J by 8 bases, with 9 bases of the junction left unmatched. The germline CDR1 and CDR2 sequences are SNHLY and FYNNEI. CDR3 nucleotides: TGTGCCAGCAGCGCAGACAGGGAAGGCGGCTACACCTTC. Translated: CASSADREGGYTF.

The gene calls are TRBV7-9 and TRBJ1-1, with D maybe TRBD1 (6 bases). Looked up from germline, CDR1 is SEHNR and CDR2 is FQNEAQ (reference sequence). V lost 3 bases, J lost 5 bases, and 16 bases lay in between. The CDR3 length is 15 residues. CDR3 coding DNA: TGTGCCAGCAGCTTTAGGAGGGGGGCGGGAACTGAAGCTTTCTTT. Translating it yields CASSFRRGAGTEAFF.

This chain connects TRBV27 to TRBJ1-2, with 7 nucleotides matching TRBD1. The trim removed 6 bases at V and 4 bases at J, leaving 11 bases unmatched. The length of the CDR3 is 15 residues. Per germline, CDR1 MNHEY and CDR2 SMNVEV (reference sequence). CDR3 in amino acids: CASSPRQGRGYGYTF. CDR3 sequence (DNA): TGTGCCAGCAGCCCTCGACAGGGCCGGGGCTATGGCTACACCTTC.

The chain joins TRBV28 to TRBJ1-5, with D possibly matching TRBD1 (5 bases). The CDR3 is made up of 13 amino acids. Trimming removed 8 bases from V and 1 base from J, with 9 bases in between. CDR1 is MDHEN, CDR2 SYDVKM, per germline. CDR3 coding DNA: TGTGCCAGCGTAGGGGAAAGCAATCAGCCCCAGCATTTT. Translating gives CASVGESNQPQHF.

This chain links TRBV6-5 with TRBJ2-7; TRBD2 agrees at 7 bases. After removal of 2 bases from V and 9 bases from J, the junction contained 7 bases not matched to a gene. This CDR3 has 13 residues. Germline CDR1 is MNHEY and CDR2 is SVGAGI. The CDR3 protein is CASSYPAGRGQYF. CDR3 nucleotide sequence: TGTGCCAGCAGTTACCCAGCGGGGCGAGGGCAGTACTTC.

The CDR3, as DNA: TGTGCCAGCAGTGAAGCCACTCCCTACGAGCAGTACTTC. Protein: CASSEATPYEQYF. The rearrangement joins TRBV6-1 to TRBJ2-7, with unresolved D. Trimming took off 0 bases at V and 2 bases at J, with 5 bases between the two ends. Germline CDR1 and CDR2: MNHNS and SASEGT. The CDR3 totals 13 residues.

The chain couples TRBV2 to TRBJ1-1; 7 bases are shared with TRBD1. This CDR3 comprises 14 residues. Germline-derived CDR1 and CDR2 are SNHLY and FYNNEI. Trimming at V came to 5 bases and at J to 9 bases, leaving 12 bases not matched to a gene. CDR3 coding DNA: TGTGCCAGCAGTCAGTCAGGTACAGGGGCAAAAGCTTTCTTT. Translated: CASSQSGTGAKAFF.

The chain couples TRBV29-1 to TRBJ2-5; TRBD2 agrees at 8 bases. J gave up 7 bases and V 5 bases, and 6 bases lay outside the gene matches. The CDR3 runs 12 residues. Looked up from germline, CDR1 is SQVTM and CDR2 is ANQGSEA. The CDR3 reads CSVSETSATQYF. The CDR3 DNA is TGCAGCGTTTCGGAGACTAGCGCGACCCAGTACTTC.

Of note for this clone: The same CDR3 can be traced to other DNA sequences in this sample. The chain recombines TRBV28 with TRBJ1-1; D gene unclear. CDR1 MDHEN and CDR2 SYDVKM come from the germline V gene. Trimming removed 6 bases from V and 6 bases from J, with 11 bases in between. The CDR3 contains 12 residues. The DNA of the CDR3 is TGTGCCAGCAGCCCCCCGACATCTGAAGCTTTCTTT. It is translated as CASSPPTSEAFF.

The chain combines TRBV19 with TRBJ2-7; 8 bases are shared with TRBD1. The CDR3 is 15 amino acids. Germline CDR1 is LNHDA and CDR2 is SQIVND (reference sequence). V was pared by 5 bases and J by 3 bases, with 9 bases of the junction left unmatched. This chain's CDR3 is CASSFQRQGYYEQYF. For the CDR3, the DNA is TGTGCCAGTAGTTTCCAGCGACAGGGGTACTACGAGCAGTACTTC.

The chain carries TRBV5-1 and TRBJ2-5; 7 nucleotides agree with TRBD1. Germline V gene sequence: CDR1 SGHRS, CDR2 YFSETQ. The CDR3 has 13 residues. V lost 8 bases and J lost 2; bases outside the gene matches: 6. The CDR3 loop is CASTPQGQETQYF. As DNA, the CDR3 is TGCGCCAGTACTCCACAGGGGCAAGAGACCCAGTACTTC.

The chain links TRBV2 to TRBJ2-3; TRBD2 agrees at 9 bases. V was pared by 7 bases and J by 0 bases, with 5 bases of the junction left unmatched. Germline V gives CDR1 SNHLY, CDR2 FYNNEI. This CDR3 has 15 residues. CDR3 in amino acids: CASTGLAMSTDTQYF. The CDR3 nucleotides read TGTGCCAGCACCGGACTAGCGATGAGCACAGATACGCAGTATTTT.

This sequence joins TRBV21-1 and TRBJ2-6; the table's D call, TRBD1, was not checked against the DNA. TRBV21-1 is a documented pseudogene. This CDR3 has 17 residues. The DNA of the CDR3 is TGTGCCAGCAGCAGCGGGGACAGCAGCTCTGGGGCCAACGTCCTGACTTTC. Residues: CASSSGDSSSGANVLTF.

The genes are TRBV27 and TRBJ1-5; a weak D match, TRBD1 (6 bases). The CDR3 sequence is 16 residues long. V lost 3 bases and J lost 0, with 12 bases in between. The V gene's germline CDR1 is MNHEY and CDR2 SMNVEV (reference sequence). This chain's CDR3 is CASSFRGEYSNQPQHF. The CDR3 bases are TGTGCCAGCAGTTTTAGGGGGGAATATAGCAATCAGCCCCAGCATTTT.

This clone has a single count. The chain is built from TRBV19 and TRBJ2-5; 11 nucleotides align to TRBD2. V shed 3 bases, J shed 5 bases, and the junction held 2 bases outside the gene matches. Germline CDR1 is LNHDA and CDR2 is SQIVND (reference sequence). There are 14 residues in the CDR3. CDR3 region: CASSISSGRETQYF. CDR3 bases: TGTGCCAGTAGTATCTCTAGCGGGAGGGAGACCCAGTACTTC.

This rearrangement joins TRBV4-1 to TRBJ1-1; D unclear. The CDR3 has 14 residues. CDR1 is MGHRA, CDR2 YSYEKL, per germline. V lost 1 base, J lost 3 bases, and 9 bases lay in between. CDR3 region: CASSQVKADTEAFF. CDR3 nucleotide sequence: TGCGCCAGCAGCCAAGTCAAGGCGGACACTGAAGCTTTCTTT.

Worth noting for this clone: Other DNA sequences in the same sample also yield this CDR3. The gene calls are TRBV9 and TRBJ2-2, with 11 bases lining up with TRBD1. Trimming removed 4 bases from V and 3 bases from J; junction bases left unmatched: 5. CDR1 SGDLS and CDR2 YYNGEE come from the germline V gene. The CDR3 loop spans 16 amino acids. The CDR3 loop is CASSTRTGGDTGELFF. In DNA, the CDR3 is TGTGCCAGCAGCACCCGGACAGGGGGCGACACCGGGGAGCTGTTTTTT.

The chain recombines TRBV6-1 with TRBJ2-7; 8 bases fit TRBD2. With V trimmed by 7 bases and J by 2 bases, 7 bases remained unmatched. CDR1 and CDR2 from the germline V gene are MNHNS and SASEGT. The CDR3 runs 14 residues. The CDR3 nucleotides are TGTGCCAGCACGGGCGGGGGGCGGCCCTACGAGCAGTACTTC. Its translation: CASTGGGRPYEQYF.

The chain carries TRBV5-8 and TRBJ2-3, with D possibly being TRBD1 or TRBD2 (7 bases each). The CDR3 runs to 14 residues. Germline V CDR1 and CDR2: SGHTS, YDEGEE. The V end was cut by 6 bases, the J end by 5 bases, with 16 bases between. CDR3 in DNA: TGTGCCAGCACCCCAGGGGGGGCAGGAGATACGCAGTATTTT. Protein: CASTPGGAGDTQYF.

The chain employs TRBV27 and TRBJ1-4; 9 bases fit TRBD1. The CDR3 is 14 residues long. With 5 bases clipped from V and 8 bases from J, the junction kept 6 bases outside the gene matches. Germline CDR1 and CDR2: MNHEY and SMNVEV (reference sequence). The CDR3 nucleotides read TGTGCCAGCAGTGTGGGACAGGGAAGGGAAAAACTGTTTTTT. Residues: CASSVGQGREKLFF.

The chain combines TRBV4-3 with TRBJ2-7; 9 bases agree with TRBD1. CDR1 is LGHNA, CDR2 YSLEER, per germline. The CDR3 is 15 residues long. The V segment lost 3 bases and the J segment 5 bases; nucleotides outside the gene matches: 8. The CDR3 DNA sequence: TGCGCCAGCAGCCAGGGACAGGGTGGTTTTAACGAGCAGTACTTC. This encodes CASSQGQGGFNEQYF.

The chain combines TRBV15 with TRBJ2-5, with D perhaps matching TRBD1 or TRBD2 (5 bases each). Germline CDR1 is LNHNV and CDR2 is YYDKDF (reference sequence). This CDR3 comprises 15 residues. With 3 bases removed from V and 7 bases from J, the gap between germline ends came to 18 bases. The CDR3 nucleotides read TGTGCCACCAGCAGGGGACGGGCCCAGGAAGGGACCCAGTACTTC. It yields the protein CATSRGRAQEGTQYF.

The chain uses TRBV5-4 and TRBJ2-7; 14 nucleotides line up with TRBD2. Germline-derived CDR1 and CDR2 are SGHNT and YYREEE (reference sequence). V shed 3 bases, J shed 3 bases, and the junction held 8 bases outside the gene matches. The CDR3 sequence is 17 residues long. DNA for the CDR3: TGTGCCAGCAGCTCACCTGGGACTAGCGGGAGCTTCTACGAGCAGTACTTC. Protein sequence: CASSSPGTSGSFYEQYF.

This clone was observed a handful of times. Other DNA sequences within the sample encode an identical CDR3. V and J are TRBV11-2 and TRBJ1-1; D is unresolved. The V end lost 1 base, the J end lost 1 base, and 4 bases lay between the germline ends. CDR3 size: 13 residues. In germline, CDR1 is SGHAT, CDR2 FQNNGV. The CDR3 DNA sequence: TGTGCCAGCAGCTTAGCTACGAACACTGAAGCTTTCTTT. This codes for CASSLATNTEAFF.

The count of this clone is one. CDR3 bases: TGTGCCAGCAGCTCGCTAGCGGGAGGGCCTCGGGCCTACGAGCAGTACTTC. Translation: CASSSLAGGPRAYEQYF. V gene TRBV7-9 combines with J gene TRBJ2-7, with 12 bases aligning to TRBD2. This CDR3 spans 17 amino acids. The germline CDR1 and CDR2 sequences are SEHNR and FQNEAQ (reference sequence). V gave up 4 bases and J gave up 2 bases; unmatched junction bases: 9.

The chain recombines TRBV28 with TRBJ2-7; 9 bases match TRBD1. CDR3 length equals 15 residues. Losses at the gene ends were 5 bases for V and 6 bases for J; bases not matched to a gene: 11. Germline V gene data show CDR1 as MDHEN and CDR2 as SYDVKM. Here the CDR3 DNA reads TGTGCCAGCAGTCCTAGGGACAGGGCGGTGCGCGAGCAGTACTTC. This gives the protein CASSPRDRAVREQYF.